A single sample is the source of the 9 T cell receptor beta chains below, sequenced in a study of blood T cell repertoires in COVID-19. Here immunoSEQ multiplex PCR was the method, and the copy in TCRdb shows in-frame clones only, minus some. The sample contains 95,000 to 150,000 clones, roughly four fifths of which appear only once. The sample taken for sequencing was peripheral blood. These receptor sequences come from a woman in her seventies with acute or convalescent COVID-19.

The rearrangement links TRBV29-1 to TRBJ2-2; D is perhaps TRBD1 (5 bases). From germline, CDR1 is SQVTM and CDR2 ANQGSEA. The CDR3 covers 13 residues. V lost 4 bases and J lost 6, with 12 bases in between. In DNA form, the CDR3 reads TGCAGCGTTGGAACAGGAAGGGCCGGGGAGCTGTTTTTT. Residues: CSVGTGRAGELFF.

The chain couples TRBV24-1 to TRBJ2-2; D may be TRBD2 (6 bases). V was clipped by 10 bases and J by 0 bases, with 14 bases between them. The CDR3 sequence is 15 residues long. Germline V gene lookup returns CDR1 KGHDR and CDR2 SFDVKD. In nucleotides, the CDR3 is TGTGCCACAGCCCGGGGGAAGGCGAACACCGGGGAGCTGTTTTTT. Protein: CATARGKANTGELFF.

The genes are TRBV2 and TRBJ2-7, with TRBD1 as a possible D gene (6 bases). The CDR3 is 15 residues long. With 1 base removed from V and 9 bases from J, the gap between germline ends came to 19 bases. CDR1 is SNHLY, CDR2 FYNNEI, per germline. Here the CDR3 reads CASSEGGAGRGPQYV. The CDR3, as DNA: TGTGCCAGCAGTGAAGGAGGGGCGGGCAGGGGCCCGCAGTACGTC.

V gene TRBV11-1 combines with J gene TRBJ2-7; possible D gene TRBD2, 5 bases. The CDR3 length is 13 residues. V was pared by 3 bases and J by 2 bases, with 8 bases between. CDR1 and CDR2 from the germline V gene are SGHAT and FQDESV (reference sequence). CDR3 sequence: CASSFGVTYEQYF. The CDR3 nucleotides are TGTGCCAGCAGCTTCGGGGTTACCTACGAGCAGTACTTC. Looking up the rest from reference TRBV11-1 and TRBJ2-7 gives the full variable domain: EAEVAQSPRYKITEKSQAVAFWCDPISGHATLYWYRQILGQGPELLVQFQDESVVDDSQLPKDRFSAERLKGVDSTLKIQPAELGDSAMYLCASSFGVTYEQYFGPGTRLTVT.

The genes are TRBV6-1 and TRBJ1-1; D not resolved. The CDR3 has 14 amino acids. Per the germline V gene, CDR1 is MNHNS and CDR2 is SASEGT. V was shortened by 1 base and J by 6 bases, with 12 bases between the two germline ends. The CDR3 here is CASSEVYWQAEAFF. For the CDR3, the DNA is TGTGCCAGCAGTGAAGTTTATTGGCAGGCTGAAGCTTTCTTT.

The CDR3 loop is CASSWDRGIGYTF. Written as DNA, the CDR3 is TGTGCCAGCAGCTGGGACAGGGGAATTGGCTACACCTTC. The chain couples TRBV11-3 to TRBJ1-2, with TRBD1 identical over 10 bases. J lost 7 bases, V lost 4 bases, and 3 bases had no gene match. The CDR3 is 13 amino acids. Germline CDR1 SGHNT, CDR2 YENEEA.

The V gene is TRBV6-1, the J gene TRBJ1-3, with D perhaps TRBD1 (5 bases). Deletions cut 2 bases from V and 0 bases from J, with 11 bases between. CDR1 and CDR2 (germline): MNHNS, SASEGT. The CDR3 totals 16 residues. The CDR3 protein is CASSEWGRPSGNTIYF. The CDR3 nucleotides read TGTGCCAGCAGTGAATGGGGCAGGCCCTCTGGAAACACCATATATTTT.

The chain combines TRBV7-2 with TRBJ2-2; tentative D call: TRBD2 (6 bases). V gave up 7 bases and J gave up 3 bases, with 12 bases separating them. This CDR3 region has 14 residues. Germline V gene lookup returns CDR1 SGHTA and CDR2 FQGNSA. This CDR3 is CASNSGEYTGELFF. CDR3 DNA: TGTGCCAGCAACTCGGGGGAGTACACCGGGGAGCTGTTTTTT.

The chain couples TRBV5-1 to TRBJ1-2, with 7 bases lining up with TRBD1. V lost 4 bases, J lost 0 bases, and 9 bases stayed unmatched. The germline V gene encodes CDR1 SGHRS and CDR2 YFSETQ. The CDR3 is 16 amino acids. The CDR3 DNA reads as TGCGCCAGCAGCCCTCGGGACAGACAGACTAACTATGGCTACACCTTC. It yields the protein CASSPRDRQTNYGYTF.